A selection of T cell receptor beta chains follows, all from one sample in a study of blood T cells in healthy people across ages. TCRdb analysed the 5' RACE reads with MiXCR anew, one entry per CDR3 protein. The sample holds 1.5 million to 2 million distinct CDR3 sequences; roughly 49% are singletons and the top ten take roughly 2%. Sequences were obtained from blood. The source is a woman in her 40s in good health. The conserved cysteine and the conserved F or W are not part of the CDR3 here. The D gene is left open where the match is weak.

V: TRBV12-3/TRBV12-4
D: -
J: TRBJ1-5
CDR3: ASSTGPVNSNQPQH

V: TRBV28
D: TRBD2
J: TRBJ2-7
CDR3: ASSLERGGAYEQY

V: TRBV5-1
D: TRBD1
J: TRBJ1-1
CDR3: ASSPGTGAEAF

V: TRBV4-1
D: -
J: TRBJ1-6
CDR3: ASSHLNSPLH

V: TRBV20-1
D: TRBD1
J: TRBJ2-5
CDR3: SAREAGGLETQY

V: TRBV3-1
D: TRBD1
J: TRBJ1-2
CDR3: ASSRLTSWTGVKGTYGYT

V: TRBV29-1
D: -
J: TRBJ1-2
CDR3: SVDVNYYGYT

V: TRBV7-3
D: TRBD2
J: TRBJ2-3
CDR3: ASSPTSGSADTQY

V: TRBV20-1
D: -
J: TRBJ2-3
CDR3: SAPAGLSTDTQY

V: TRBV9
D: -
J: TRBJ2-5
CDR3: ASSAWTQKEAQY

V: TRBV6-5
D: TRBD1
J: TRBJ1-6
CDR3: ASSYLRTGPNSPLH

V: TRBV4-3
D: TRBD2
J: -
CDR3: ASSQFRGGAGGETQY

V: TRBV20-1
D: -
J: TRBJ1-1
CDR3: SARDGENTEAF

V: TRBV5-6
D: -
J: TRBJ2-4
CDR3: ASSLEVLGGTLAKNIQY

V: TRBV5-6
D: -
J: TRBJ2-5
CDR3: ASSKDLGTQY

V: TRBV18
D: -
J: TRBJ1-2
CDR3: ASSPPRGRGYT

V: TRBV20-1
D: TRBD2
J: TRBJ2-3
CDR3: SARAQLAGDPYDTQY

V: TRBV5-1
D: -
J: TRBJ1-2
CDR3: ASSPSTGFNYGYT

V: TRBV21-1
D: -
J: TRBJ1-6
CDR3: ASSKGAGQGFSPLH

V: TRBV29-1
D: -
J: TRBJ2-5
CDR3: SVDGGRRQETQY

V: TRBV6-2/TRBV6-3
D: TRBD1
J: TRBJ2-1
CDR3: ASSNRDRVPYNEQF

V: TRBV12-3/TRBV12-4
D: -
J: TRBJ1-2
CDR3: ASRTGTQVNYGYT

V: TRBV27
D: -
J: TRBJ2-7
CDR3: ASSQDGGNYEQY

V: TRBV20-1
D: TRBD2
J: TRBJ2-1
CDR3: SAREQRLAVYNEQF

V: TRBV29-1
D: -
J: TRBJ1-1
CDR3: SVPPRAVLGEAF

V: TRBV3-1
D: -
J: TRBJ1-4
CDR3: ASSPRGFNEKLF

V: TRBV4-1
D: TRBD1
J: TRBJ1-1
CDR3: ASSRPQGGGMNTEAF

V: TRBV10-3
D: TRBD2
J: TRBJ2-3
CDR3: AIMQRGGGMDTQY

V: TRBV6-5
D: -
J: TRBJ2-5
CDR3: ASSYSVTPRLRETQY

V: TRBV4-3
D: TRBD1
J: TRBJ1-1
CDR3: ASSQGQGMNTEAF

V: TRBV4-3
D: TRBD1
J: TRBJ2-1
CDR3: ASSQALYDPRTGSCNEQF

V: TRBV20-1
D: -
J: -
CDR3: SAYRPAETQY

V: TRBV5-1
D: TRBD1
J: TRBJ2-3
CDR3: ASSLVSDRGLNTQY

V: TRBV2
D: -
J: TRBJ1-2
CDR3: ASIPTARGLYGYT

V: TRBV24-1
D: TRBD1
J: TRBJ2-1
CDR3: ATSDTGTGIGNEQF

V: TRBV7-2
D: -
J: TRBJ2-5
CDR3: ASSPEPRTQRRETQY

V: TRBV18
D: TRBD1
J: TRBJ1-4
CDR3: ASPPKQGADNEKLF

V: TRBV7-2
D: -
J: TRBJ2-5
CDR3: ASSPRLGGAETQY

V: TRBV20-1
D: -
J: TRBJ2-1
CDR3: SARDHEGGYRQGQF

V: TRBV12-3/TRBV12-4
D: -
J: TRBJ2-5
CDR3: ASSPSAQETQY

V: TRBV27
D: TRBD2
J: TRBJ2-3
CDR3: ATGGGWSTDTQY

V: TRBV4-1
D: -
J: TRBJ2-6
CDR3: ASSQDAGLSGANVLT

V: TRBV28
D: -
J: TRBJ2-7
CDR3: ASSLVSGTASYEQY

V: TRBV5-1
D: TRBD1
J: TRBJ2-7
CDR3: ASRQAGTEEQY

V: TRBV29-1
D: -
J: TRBJ1-1
CDR3: SVAGLMNTEAF

V: TRBV12-3/TRBV12-4
D: -
J: TRBJ1-2
CDR3: ASSSVRGDDYGYT

V: TRBV27
D: -
J: TRBJ2-1
CDR3: ASSLGRVGNEQF